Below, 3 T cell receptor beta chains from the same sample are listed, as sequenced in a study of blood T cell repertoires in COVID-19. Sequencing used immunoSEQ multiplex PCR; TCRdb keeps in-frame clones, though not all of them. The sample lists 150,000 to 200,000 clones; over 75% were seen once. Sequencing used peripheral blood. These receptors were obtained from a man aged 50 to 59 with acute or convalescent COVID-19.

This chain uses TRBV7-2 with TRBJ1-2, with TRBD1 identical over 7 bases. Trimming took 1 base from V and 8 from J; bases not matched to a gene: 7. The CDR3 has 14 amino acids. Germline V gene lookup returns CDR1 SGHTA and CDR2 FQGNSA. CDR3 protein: CASSLGGQGQGYTF. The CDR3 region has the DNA TGTGCCAGCAGCTTAGGGGGGCAGGGACAGGGCTACACCTTC. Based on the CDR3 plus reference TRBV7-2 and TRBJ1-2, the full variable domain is GAGVSQSPSNKVTEKGKDVELRCDPISGHTALYWYRQSLGQGLEFLIYFQGNSAPDKSGLPSDRFSAERTGGSVSTLTIQRTQQEDSAVYLCASSLGGQGQGYTFGSGTRLTVV.

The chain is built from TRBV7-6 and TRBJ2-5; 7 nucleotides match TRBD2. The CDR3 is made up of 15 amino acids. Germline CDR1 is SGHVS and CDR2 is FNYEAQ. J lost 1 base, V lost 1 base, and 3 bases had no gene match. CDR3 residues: CASSLVASGQETQYF. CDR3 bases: TGTGCCAGCAGCTTAGTCGCTAGCGGCCAAGAGACCCAGTACTTC.

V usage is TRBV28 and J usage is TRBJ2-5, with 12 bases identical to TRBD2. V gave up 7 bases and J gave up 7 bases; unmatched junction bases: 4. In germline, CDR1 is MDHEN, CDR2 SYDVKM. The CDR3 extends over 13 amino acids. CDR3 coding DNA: TGTGCCAGCACTAGCGGGGGGGCGGGGACCCAGTACTTC. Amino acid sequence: CASTSGGAGTQYF. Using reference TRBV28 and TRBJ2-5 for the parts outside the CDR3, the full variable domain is DVKVTQSSRYLVKRTGEKVFLECVQDMDHENMFWYRQDPGLGLRLIYFSYDVKMKEKGDIPEGYSVSREKKERFSLILESASTNQTSMYLCASTSGGAGTQYFGPGTRLLVL.